Given below is one T cell receptor (beta chain) in context. Trimming shortened V by 4 bases and J by 7 bases, and 16 bases separated the two germline ends. CDR3 length: 14 residues. Germline CDR1 GTSNPN, CDR2 SVGIG (reference sequence). Those enrolled in Seattle joined during active infection and were followed longitudinally afterward. This sample is drawn from a study of blood T cell repertoires in COVID-19. Turning to the study itself: Specimens from acute and convalescent COVID-19 originated in the United States, Italy and Spain. PBMCs, B-cell-depleted T cells, or T cells were the source of the cDNA or gDNA that made up the material.

Measured with immunoSEQ multiplex PCR; TCRdb has only the in-frame clones, and not every one. The sample contains about 92,000 clones, around 85% of which appear only once. The material sequenced was peripheral blood. The chain joins TRBV30 to TRBJ1-4; a weak D match, TRBD1 (5 bases). The receptor was isolated from a woman aged 60-70 years with COVID-19, enrolled during active disease. Written as DNA, the CDR3 is TGTGCCTGGACCAAAAACGGAAGGGGTGAAAAACTGTTTTTT. Translating gives CAWTKNGRGEKLFF.